The 29 T cell receptor beta chains given below trace back to one sample, sequenced in a study of blood T cells in healthy people across ages. Primers used in a second PCR of about 7 to 11 cycles were a sample-barcoded 5' primer and a J-beta primer mix. Using its own MiXCR run on the 5' RACE reads, TCRdb lists one record per CDR3 protein. The table lists roughly 720,000 distinct CDR3 sequences, approximately 53% of them singletons. The sample comprised blood. These receptor sequences come from an elderly man in good health.

V and J are TRBV5-1 and TRBJ2-3; D not certain. Trimming pared 3 bases from V and 6 bases from J, leaving 14 bases between. CDR1 is SGHRS and CDR2 is YFSETQ in the germline V gene. CDR3 size: 14 residues. In DNA form, the CDR3 reads TGCGCCAGCAGCTCTGAGGCGTTGGGGGATACGCAGTATTTT. The encoded protein is CASSSEALGDTQYF.

This clonotype was observed a handful of times. The gene calls are TRBV29-1 and TRBJ2-1; D gene ambiguous. Germline V gene lookup returns CDR1 SQVTM and CDR2 ANQGSEA. CDR3 length equals 9 residues. V lost 2 bases and J 10 bases, leaving 3 bases between the germline ends. CDR3 nucleotide sequence: TGCAGCGTTGAACAGGAGCAGTTCTTC. This gives the protein CSVEQEQFF.

V usage is TRBV7-2 and J usage is TRBJ1-2, with 10 bases matching TRBD1. V dropped 2 bases and J dropped 5; count of bases not matched to a gene: 5. This CDR3 is 15 amino acids long. Germline CDR1 reads SGHTA; CDR2 reads FQGNSA. CDR3: CASSLRQGAIYGYTF. In DNA form, the CDR3 reads TGTGCCAGCAGCTTACGACAGGGGGCAATTTATGGCTACACCTTC.

V and J are TRBV3-1 and TRBJ2-3; D uncertain. Trimming stripped 1 base from V and 3 bases from J, with 23 bases between. This CDR3 is built from 19 residues. The germline CDR1 and CDR2 sequences are LGHDT and YNNKEL (reference sequence). The CDR3 DNA follows: TGTGCCAGCAGCCAAGTTTTGCGGTCCCTCGGCTGGAGTACAGATACGCAGTATTTT. This sequence encodes CASSQVLRSLGWSTDTQYF.

The chain is built from TRBV7-9 and TRBJ1-2; D might be TRBD1 (5 bases). Germline CDR1 and CDR2: SEHNR and FQNEAQ (reference sequence). V was clipped by 1 base and J by 4 bases, with 10 bases between them. The CDR3 runs to 14 residues. The CDR3 region has the DNA TGTGCCAGCAGCTTAGGTCTCGGGGCCTATGGCTACACCTTC. Translating gives CASSLGLGAYGYTF.

Notes on this clonotype: A read error may account for a junction end that differs from germline. The chain links TRBV11-2 to TRBJ2-7; 9 nucleotides line up with TRBD2. The CDR3 extends over 15 amino acids. From germline, CDR1 is SGHAT and CDR2 FQNNGV. CDR3 nucleotides: TGTGCCAGCAGCCTAGATCGCGGGAGGGGTTACGAGCAGTACTTC. Protein: CASSLDRGRGYEQYF. Filled out from reference TRBV11-2 and TRBJ2-7, the complete variable domain reads EAGVAQSPRYKIIEKRQSVAFWCNPISGHATLYWYQQILGQGPKLLIQFQNNGVVDDSQLPKDRFSAERLKGVDSTLKIQPAKLEDSAVYLCASSLDRGRGYEQYFGPGTRLTVT.

This rearrangement joins TRBV12-3 or TRBV12-4 to TRBJ2-1; 10 bases are shared with TRBD1. The junction had 5 bases not matched to a gene; V was cut back by 6 bases and J by 6 bases. This CDR3 is built from 14 residues. The CDR3 is CASRSDRGSNEQFF. The CDR3 coding sequence is TGTGCCAGCAGGTCGGACAGGGGGTCCAATGAGCAGTTCTTC.

This clonotype was seen a handful of times. The chain joins TRBV20-1 to TRBJ1-2, with a weak D call TRBD1 (5 bases). Germline lookup yields CDR1 DFQATT and CDR2 SNEGSKA (reference sequence). This CDR3 is 14 amino acids long. The germline V and J ends were trimmed by 0 bases and 8 bases, with 16 bases remaining between them. The DNA for the CDR3 is TGCAGTGCTAGAGATAACCGACAGCCGGGCGGCTACACCTTC. As protein: CSARDNRQPGGYTF.

The chain has TRBV5-1 and TRBJ1-2; 9 positions match TRBD1. V lost 0 bases to trimming and J lost 4 bases; unmatched junction nucleotides: 13. The CDR3 is made up of 18 amino acids. Germline values: CDR1 SGHRS, CDR2 YFSETQ. CDR3 region: CASSLGSTGGTPGYGYTF. In nucleotides, the CDR3 is TGCGCCAGCAGCTTGGGATCCACAGGGGGCACACCGGGCTATGGCTACACCTTC.

The rearrangement links TRBV12-3 or TRBV12-4 to TRBJ2-1; the D is unclear. V was cut by 7 bases and J by 6 bases, with 10 bases left in between. This CDR3 spans 12 amino acids. The CDR3 region has the DNA TGTGCCAGCAAGCCCTACGGCAATGAGCAGTTCTTC. This codes for CASKPYGNEQFF.

This clonotype was observed a handful of times. The chain carries TRBV20-1 and TRBJ2-7; D may be TRBD1 (7 bases). The germline gives CDR1 DFQATT, CDR2 SNEGSKA (reference sequence). The CDR3 spans 13 residues. V lost 1 base and J 3 bases, leaving 10 bases between the germline ends. CDR3 loop: CSARAGGFYEQYF. The CDR3 bases are TGCAGTGCTAGAGCAGGGGGGTTCTACGAGCAGTACTTC.

The CDR3 is CASSHPSLSYEQYF. In nucleotides, the CDR3 is TGTGCCAGCAGTCACCCATCCCTTTCCTACGAGCAGTACTTC. The chain carries TRBV12-3 or TRBV12-4 and TRBJ2-7; D call uncertain. V was pared by 5 bases and J by 1 base, with 12 bases between. The CDR3 totals 14 residues.

The chain combines TRBV28 with TRBJ2-1, with unresolved D. The CDR3 is 14 residues long. CDR1 and CDR2 (germline): MDHEN, SYDVKM. V was shortened by 5 bases and J by 4 bases, with 12 bases between the two germline ends. The CDR3: CASSPSRRYNEQFF. The CDR3 DNA is TGTGCCAGCAGTCCCTCTCGCCGGTACAATGAGCAGTTCTTC.

The V call is TRBV5-1, the J call TRBJ1-6, with D perhaps matching TRBD1 (5 bases). The CDR3 spans 13 residues. Between the trimmed V and J ends, which lost 0 bases and 11 bases, there was a span of 9 bases. Germline V CDR1 and CDR2: SGHRS, YFSETQ. CDR3 amino acids: CASSLEGPPPLHF. DNA for the CDR3: TGCGCCAGCAGCTTGGAGGGGCCTCCACCCCTCCACTTT.

This clonotype occurred a few times. V gene TRBV6-6 combines with J gene TRBJ2-5; 8 nucleotides line up with TRBD1. There are 17 residues in the CDR3. V lost 2 bases to trimming and J lost 0 bases; unmatched junction nucleotides: 8. Germline CDR1 is MNHNY and CDR2 is SVGAGI (reference sequence). The CDR3 protein is CASSYGQGANYQETQYF. The CDR3, as DNA: TGTGCCAGCAGTTACGGTCAGGGGGCTAACTACCAAGAGACCCAGTACTTC.

The CDR3 DNA follows: TGTGCCAGCAGTCCCCGGCGGACTAGCTACGAGCAGTACTTC. It is translated as CASSPRRTSYEQYF. V usage is TRBV27 and J usage is TRBJ2-7; 7 nucleotides agree with TRBD2. The CDR3 has 14 residues. Germline V gene sequence: CDR1 MNHEY, CDR2 SMNVEV (reference sequence). Unmatched junction bases numbered 7, after V lost 5 bases and J lost 3 bases.

V usage is TRBV6-6 and J usage is TRBJ2-5, with 7 bases aligning to TRBD2. Germline CDR1 MNHNY, CDR2 SVGAGI (reference sequence). V lost 6 bases to trimming and J lost 5 bases; unmatched junction nucleotides: 9. This CDR3 contains 14 residues. The CDR3, as DNA: TGTGCCAGCAGCCCGAGCGGGGTCCTTGAGACCCAGTACTTC. Translation gives CASSPSGVLETQYF.

This clonotype has more than one count but fewer than ten. The V call is TRBV6-2 or TRBV6-3, the J call TRBJ2-5; 10 nucleotides agree with TRBD2. J was trimmed by 4 bases and V by 7 bases; bases with no gene match: 3. The germline CDR1 and CDR2 sequences are MNHEY and SVGEGT. This CDR3 is built from 13 residues. The CDR3, as DNA: TGTGCCAGCAAGGCTAGCGGGGGAGAGACCCAGTACTTC. Amino acid sequence: CASKASGGETQYF.

This clonotype is a singleton in its sample. The chain links TRBV6-5 to TRBJ1-1, with 9 positions matching TRBD1. Germline V gene data show CDR1 as MNHEY and CDR2 as SVGAGI. V dropped 6 bases and J dropped 4; count of bases not matched to a gene: 6. This CDR3 region has 14 residues. CDR3 in amino acids: CASRYVQGATEAFF. The CDR3 DNA reads TGTGCCAGCAGGTACGTACAGGGGGCCACTGAAGCTTTCTTT.

The chain combines TRBV4-1 with TRBJ1-2; D might be TRBD1 (5 bases). V gave up 4 bases and J gave up 13 bases, with 16 bases separating them. From germline, CDR1 is MGHRA and CDR2 YSYEKL. This CDR3 spans 12 amino acids. As DNA, the CDR3 is TGCGCCAGCAGCCCAGGACTGGGGGACTGCACCTTC. It yields the protein CASSPGLGDCTF.

This rearrangement joins TRBV7-2 to TRBJ2-1; 8 bases map to TRBD2. Per the germline V gene, CDR1 is SGHTA and CDR2 is FQGNSA. The CDR3 contains 19 residues. J was trimmed by 0 bases and V by 2 bases; bases with no gene match: 12. For the CDR3, the DNA is TGTGCCAGCAGCTTATTCCCAGGAATGGGGACTAGCTCCTACAATGAGCAGTTCTTC. Translating gives CASSLFPGMGTSSYNEQFF.

The V call is TRBV12-3 or TRBV12-4, the J call TRBJ1-2; TRBD1 is a possible D gene (6 bases). Between the trimmed V and J ends, which lost 6 bases and 8 bases, there was a span of 22 bases. The CDR3 sequence is 15 residues long. For the CDR3, the DNA is TGTGCCAGCAGCCTTACAATTGACAGGTTCCAAGGCTACACCTTC. Encoded protein: CASSLTIDRFQGYTF.

This clonotype was detected only once. V is TRBV5-8 and J is TRBJ2-1; TRBD1 aligns across 9 bases. The J call is doubtful: the DNA matches TRBJ2-7 better. The CDR3 is 17 residues long. CDR1 is SGHTS and CDR2 is YDEGEE in the germline V gene. The DNA for the CDR3 is TGTGCCAGCAGCTTGCTTTTCGGGACAGGGTCTTACAATGAGCAGTACTTC. Protein sequence: CASSLLFGTGSYNEQYF.

This clonotype was observed a few times. This chain joins TRBV4-1 and TRBJ2-1, with 10 bases fitting TRBD2. CDR1 and CDR2 from the germline V gene are MGHRA and YSYEKL. The CDR3 totals 18 residues. Germline trimming cut 0 bases from V and 7 bases from J; bases unmatched to any gene: 12. The CDR3, as DNA: TGCGCCAGCAGCCAAGAGCCCCTCGGCCTAGCGGGAGTAAATGAGCAGTTCTTC. Translating it yields CASSQEPLGLAGVNEQFF.

The V gene is TRBV28, the J gene TRBJ1-1, with unresolved D. V was cut by 1 base and J by 0 bases, with 12 bases left in between. Germline CDR1 and CDR2: MDHEN and SYDVKM. This CDR3 has 16 residues. CDR3 in amino acids: CASSLSDTVMNTEAFF. The CDR3 DNA reads as TGTGCCAGCAGTTTATCTGACACAGTCATGAACACTGAAGCTTTCTTT. Based on the CDR3 plus reference TRBV28 and TRBJ1-1, the full variable domain is DVKVTQSSRYLVKRTGEKVFLECVQDMDHENMFWYRQDPGLGLRLIYFSYDVKMKEKGDIPEGYSVSREKKERFSLILESASTNQTSMYLCASSLSDTVMNTEAFFGQGTRLTVV.

The chain uses TRBV18 and TRBJ2-5; a possible D gene is TRBD2 (6 bases). The CDR3 is 15 amino acids. Germline V lookup: CDR1 KGHSH, CDR2 LQKENI. The ends were cut back, 2 bases at V and 5 bases at J, with 15 bases in the middle. The CDR3 coding sequence is TGTGCCAGCTCACCAGAGGCAGAGGGGAGGGAGACCCAGTACTTC. Protein: CASSPEAEGRETQYF. Filled out from reference TRBV18 and TRBJ2-5, the complete variable domain reads NAGVMQNPRHLVRRRGQEARLRCSPMKGHSHVYWYRQLPEEGLKFMVYLQKENIIDESGMPKERFSAEFPKEGPSILRIQQVVRGDSAAYFCASSPEAEGRETQYFGPGTRLLVL.

The rearrangement links TRBV27 to TRBJ2-3; 11 positions match TRBD1. Germline V lookup: CDR1 MNHEY, CDR2 SMNVEV (reference sequence). The V gene end was trimmed by 5 bases and the J gene end by 1 base; junction bases not matched to a gene: 8. This CDR3 has 17 amino acids. The CDR3 spells CASSNRDRGFGTDTQYF. The CDR3 nucleotides are TGTGCCAGCAGTAACCGGGACAGGGGGTTTGGCACAGATACGCAGTATTTT.

V gene TRBV24-1 combines with J gene TRBJ1-5; unclear D gene. The CDR3 is 17 residues long. CDR1 is KGHDR and CDR2 is SFDVKD in the germline V gene. Trimming left V 4 bases short and J 0 bases short, with 15 bases between. CDR3 nucleotide sequence: TGTGCCACCAGTGACCGGAGAGTAACCCATAGCAATCAGCCCCAGCATTTT. Encoded protein: CATSDRRVTHSNQPQHF.

In this sample, this clonotype turned up a few times. The chain uses TRBV7-9 and TRBJ1-2; D is perhaps TRBD1 (5 bases). The V gene lost 11 bases and the J gene lost 4 bases, with 17 bases spanning the gap. The germline V gene encodes CDR1 SEHNR and CDR2 FQNEAQ (reference sequence). The CDR3 has 13 residues. This chain's CDR3 is CAVPPGGVYGYTF. The CDR3 DNA reads as TGTGCCGTACCCCCAGGAGGGGTCTATGGCTACACCTTC.